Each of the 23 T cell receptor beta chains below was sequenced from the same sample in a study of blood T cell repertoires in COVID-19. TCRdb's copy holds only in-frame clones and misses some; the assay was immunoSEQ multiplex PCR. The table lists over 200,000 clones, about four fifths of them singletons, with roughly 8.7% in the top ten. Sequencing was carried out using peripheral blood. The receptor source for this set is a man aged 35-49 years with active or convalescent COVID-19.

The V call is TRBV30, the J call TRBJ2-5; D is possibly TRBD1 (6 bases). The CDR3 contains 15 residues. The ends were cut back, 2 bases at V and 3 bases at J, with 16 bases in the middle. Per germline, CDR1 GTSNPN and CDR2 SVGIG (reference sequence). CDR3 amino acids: CAWSTGTRGKETQYF. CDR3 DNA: TGTGCCTGGAGTACTGGGACAAGGGGAAAAGAGACCCAGTACTTC.

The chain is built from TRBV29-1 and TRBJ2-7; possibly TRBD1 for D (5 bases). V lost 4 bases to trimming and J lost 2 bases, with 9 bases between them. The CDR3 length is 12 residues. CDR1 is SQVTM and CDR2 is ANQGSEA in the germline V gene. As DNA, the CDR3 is TGCAGCGTTGGGGGCAGTCCCTACGAGCAGTACTTC. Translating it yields CSVGGSPYEQYF.

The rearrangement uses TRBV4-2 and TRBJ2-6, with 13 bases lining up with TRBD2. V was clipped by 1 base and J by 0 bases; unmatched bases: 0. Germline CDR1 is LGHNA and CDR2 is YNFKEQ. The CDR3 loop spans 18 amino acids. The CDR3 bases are TGTGCCAGCAGCCAAGGGACTAGCGGGAGCTCTGGGGCCAACGTCCTGACTTTC. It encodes CASSQGTSGSSGANVLTF.

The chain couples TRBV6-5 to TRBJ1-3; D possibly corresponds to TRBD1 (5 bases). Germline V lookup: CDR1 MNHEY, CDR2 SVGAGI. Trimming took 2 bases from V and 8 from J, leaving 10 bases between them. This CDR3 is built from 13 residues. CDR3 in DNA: TGTGCCAGCAGTTACAATGGGGGGGACACCATATATTTT. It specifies CASSYNGGDTIYF.

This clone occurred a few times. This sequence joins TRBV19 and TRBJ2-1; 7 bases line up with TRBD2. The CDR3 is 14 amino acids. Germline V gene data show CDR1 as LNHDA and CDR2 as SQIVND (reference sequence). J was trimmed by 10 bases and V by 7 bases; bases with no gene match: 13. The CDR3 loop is CASNSDGGWREQFF. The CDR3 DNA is TGTGCCAGTAATTCGGACGGGGGGTGGAGGGAGCAGTTCTTC.

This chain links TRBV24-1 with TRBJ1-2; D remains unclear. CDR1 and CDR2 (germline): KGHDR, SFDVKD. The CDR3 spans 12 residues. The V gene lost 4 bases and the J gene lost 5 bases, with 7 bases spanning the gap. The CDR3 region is CATSDLLYGYTF. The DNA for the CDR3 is TGTGCCACCAGTGACCTCCTATATGGCTACACCTTC.

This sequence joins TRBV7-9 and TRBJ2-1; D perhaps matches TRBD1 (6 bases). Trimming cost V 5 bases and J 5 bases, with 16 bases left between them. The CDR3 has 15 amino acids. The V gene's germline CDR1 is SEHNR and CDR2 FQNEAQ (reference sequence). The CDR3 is CASSPPGTPNNEQFF. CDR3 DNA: TGTGCCAGCAGCCCTCCGGGGACACCTAACAATGAGCAGTTCTTC.

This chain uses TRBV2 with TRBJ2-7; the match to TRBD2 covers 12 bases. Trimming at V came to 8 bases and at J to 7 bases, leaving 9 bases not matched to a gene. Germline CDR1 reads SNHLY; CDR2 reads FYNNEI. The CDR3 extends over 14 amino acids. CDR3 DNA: TGTGCCAGCGCTAGCGGGAGGGCCGCTGGGGAGCAGTACTTC. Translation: CASASGRAAGEQYF.

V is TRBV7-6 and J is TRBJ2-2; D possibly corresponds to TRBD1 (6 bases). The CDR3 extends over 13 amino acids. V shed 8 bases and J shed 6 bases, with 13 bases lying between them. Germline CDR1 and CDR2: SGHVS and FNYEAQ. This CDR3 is CASGQGRSGELFF. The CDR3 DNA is TGTGCCAGCGGCCAGGGGCGGTCCGGGGAGCTGTTTTTT.

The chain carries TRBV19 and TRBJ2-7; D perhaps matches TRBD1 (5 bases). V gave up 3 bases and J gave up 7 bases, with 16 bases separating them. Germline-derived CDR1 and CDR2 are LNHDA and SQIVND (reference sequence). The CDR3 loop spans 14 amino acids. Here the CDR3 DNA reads TGTGCCAGTAGTATTGATTCTTCAGGGTTAGAGCAGTACTTC. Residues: CASSIDSSGLEQYF.

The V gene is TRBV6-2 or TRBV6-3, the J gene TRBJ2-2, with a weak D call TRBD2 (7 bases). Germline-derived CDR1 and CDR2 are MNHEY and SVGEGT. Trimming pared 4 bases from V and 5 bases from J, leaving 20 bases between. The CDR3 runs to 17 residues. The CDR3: CASSWVAGALQTGELFF. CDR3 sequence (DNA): TGTGCCAGCAGTTGGGTGGCGGGGGCCCTTCAAACCGGGGAGCTGTTTTTT.

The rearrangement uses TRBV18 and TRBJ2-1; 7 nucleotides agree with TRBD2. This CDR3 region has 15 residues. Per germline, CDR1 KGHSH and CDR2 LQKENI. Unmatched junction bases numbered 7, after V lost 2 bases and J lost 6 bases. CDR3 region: CASSPVLAIANEQFF. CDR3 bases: TGTGCCAGCTCACCAGTACTAGCGATCGCCAATGAGCAGTTCTTC.

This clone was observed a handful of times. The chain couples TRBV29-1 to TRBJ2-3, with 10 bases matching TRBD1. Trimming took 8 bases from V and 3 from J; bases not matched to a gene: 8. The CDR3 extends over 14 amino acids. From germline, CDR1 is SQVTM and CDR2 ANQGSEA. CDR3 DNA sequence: TGCAGCACAGAAAAGGGACAGGGGACAGATACGCAGTATTTT. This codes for CSTEKGQGTDTQYF.

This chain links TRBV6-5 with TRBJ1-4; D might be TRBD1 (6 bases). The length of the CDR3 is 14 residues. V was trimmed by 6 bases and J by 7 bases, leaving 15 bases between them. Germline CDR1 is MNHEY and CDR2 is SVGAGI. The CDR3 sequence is CASRGAGVVEKLFF. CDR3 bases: TGTGCCAGCAGGGGGGCAGGGGTGGTTGAAAAACTGTTTTTT.

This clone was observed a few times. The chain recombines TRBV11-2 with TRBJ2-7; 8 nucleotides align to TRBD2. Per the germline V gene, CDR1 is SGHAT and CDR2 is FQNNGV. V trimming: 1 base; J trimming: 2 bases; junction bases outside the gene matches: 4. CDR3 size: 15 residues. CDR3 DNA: TGTGCCAGCAGCTTAGTCGGTAGCGGGACCTACGAGCAGTACTTC. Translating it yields CASSLVGSGTYEQYF.

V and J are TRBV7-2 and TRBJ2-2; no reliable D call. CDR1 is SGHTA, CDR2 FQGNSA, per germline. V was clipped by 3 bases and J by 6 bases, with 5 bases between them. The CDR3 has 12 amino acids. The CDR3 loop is CASSFKPGELFF. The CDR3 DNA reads TGTGCCAGCAGCTTCAAGCCCGGGGAGCTGTTTTTT.

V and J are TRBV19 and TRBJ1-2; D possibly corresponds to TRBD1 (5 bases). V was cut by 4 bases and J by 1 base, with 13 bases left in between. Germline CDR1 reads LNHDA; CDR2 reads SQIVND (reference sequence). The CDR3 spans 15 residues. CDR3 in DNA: TGTGCCAGTAGTAGGAGGGCTGACAGTAACTATGGCTACACCTTC. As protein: CASSRRADSNYGYTF.

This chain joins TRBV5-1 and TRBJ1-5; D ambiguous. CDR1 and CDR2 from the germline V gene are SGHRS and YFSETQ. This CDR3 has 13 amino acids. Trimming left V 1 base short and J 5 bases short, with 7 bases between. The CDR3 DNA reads TGCGCCAGCAGCTTGTTCCCAGATCAGCCCCAGCATTTT. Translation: CASSLFPDQPQHF.

The CDR3 DNA sequence: TGTGCCAGCAGCTTTTTGATCCCAGGGGTTGAAGCTTTCTTT. Amino acids: CASSFLIPGVEAFF. The rearrangement joins TRBV5-6 to TRBJ1-1; D is possibly TRBD1 (6 bases). Germline V lookup: CDR1 SGHDT, CDR2 YYEEEE. CDR3 size: 14 residues. The ends were cut back, 2 bases at V and 7 bases at J, with 15 bases in the middle. Drawing the rest from reference TRBV5-6 and TRBJ1-1, the complete variable domain is DAGVTQSPTHLIKTRGQQVTLRCSPKSGHDTVSWYQQALGQGPQFIFQYYEEEERQRGNFPDRFSGHQFPNYSSELNVNALLLGDSALYLCASSFLIPGVEAFFGQGTRLTVV.

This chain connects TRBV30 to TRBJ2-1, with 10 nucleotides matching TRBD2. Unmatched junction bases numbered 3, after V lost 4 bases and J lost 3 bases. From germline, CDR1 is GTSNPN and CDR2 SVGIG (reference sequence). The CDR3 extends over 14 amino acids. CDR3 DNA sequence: TGTGCCTGGACTAGCGGGGGTGACTACAATGAGCAGTTCTTC. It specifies CAWTSGGDYNEQFF.

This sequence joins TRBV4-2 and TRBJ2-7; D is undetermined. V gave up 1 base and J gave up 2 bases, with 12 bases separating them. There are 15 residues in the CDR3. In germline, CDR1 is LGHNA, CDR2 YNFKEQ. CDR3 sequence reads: CASSQAHQEAYEQYF. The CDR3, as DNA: TGTGCCAGCAGCCAAGCACACCAAGAAGCCTACGAGCAGTACTTC.

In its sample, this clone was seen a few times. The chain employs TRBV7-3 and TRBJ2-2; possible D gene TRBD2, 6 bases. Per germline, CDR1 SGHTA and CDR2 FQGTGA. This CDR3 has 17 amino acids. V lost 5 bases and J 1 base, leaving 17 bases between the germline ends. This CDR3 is CASSPRGGRWNTGELFF. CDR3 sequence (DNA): TGTGCCAGCAGCCCCCGTGGGGGGAGATGGAACACCGGGGAGCTGTTTTTT. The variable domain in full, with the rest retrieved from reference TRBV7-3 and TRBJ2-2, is GAGVSQTPSNKVTEKGKYVELRCDPISGHTALYWYRQSLGQGPEFLIYFQGTGAADDSGLPNDRFFAVRPEGSVSTLKIQRTERGDSAVYLCASSPRGGRWNTGELFFGEGSRLTVL.

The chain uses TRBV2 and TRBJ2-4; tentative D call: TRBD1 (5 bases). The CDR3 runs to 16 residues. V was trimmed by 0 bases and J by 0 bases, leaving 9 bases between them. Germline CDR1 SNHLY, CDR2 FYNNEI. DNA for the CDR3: TGTGCCAGCAGTGAAGCAGGGGTGGTAGCCAAAAACATTCAGTACTTC. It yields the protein CASSEAGVVAKNIQYF.